What follows is one T cell receptor (beta chain) and its context. This entry belongs to a study of blood T cell repertoires in COVID-19. The CDR3 loop spans 13 amino acids. Trimming cost V 5 bases and J 7 bases, with 11 bases left between them. Germline V gene data show CDR1 as MNHEY and CDR2 as SVGAGI. TCRdb's copy holds only in-frame clones and misses some; the assay was immunoSEQ multiplex PCR. The data contain under 300,000 clones, approximately 82% of them singletons. This TCR was recovered from an elderly woman with active or convalescent COVID-19. The rearrangement uses TRBV6-5 and TRBJ1-4; possible D gene TRBD1, 6 bases. Input material: peripheral blood. CDR3 residues: CASSTGPFEKLFF. DNA for the CDR3: TGTGCCAGCAGTACAGGGCCCTTTGAAAAACTGTTTTTT.